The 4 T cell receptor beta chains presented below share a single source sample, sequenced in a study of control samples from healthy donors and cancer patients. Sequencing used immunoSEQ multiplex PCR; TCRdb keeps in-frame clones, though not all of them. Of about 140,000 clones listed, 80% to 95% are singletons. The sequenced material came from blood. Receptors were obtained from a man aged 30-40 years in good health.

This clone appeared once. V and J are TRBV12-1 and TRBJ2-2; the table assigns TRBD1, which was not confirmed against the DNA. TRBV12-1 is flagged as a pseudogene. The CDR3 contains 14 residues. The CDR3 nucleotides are TGTGCCAAAAAGAACAGGGGAAGGGTCGGGGAGCTGTTTTTT. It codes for CAKKNRGRVGELFF.

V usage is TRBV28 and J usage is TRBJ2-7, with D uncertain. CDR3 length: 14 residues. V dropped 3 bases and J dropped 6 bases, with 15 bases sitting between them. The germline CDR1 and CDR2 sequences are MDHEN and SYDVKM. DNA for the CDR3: TGTGCCAGCAGTTTGGCGAGAACAAACCGCGAGCAGTACTTC. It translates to CASSLARTNREQYF.

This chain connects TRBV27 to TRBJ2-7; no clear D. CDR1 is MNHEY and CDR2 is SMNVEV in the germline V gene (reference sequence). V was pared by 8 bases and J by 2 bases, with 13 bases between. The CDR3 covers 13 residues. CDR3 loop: CASGKSATYEQYF. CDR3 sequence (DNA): TGTGCCAGCGGGAAGAGCGCTACCTACGAGCAGTACTTC.

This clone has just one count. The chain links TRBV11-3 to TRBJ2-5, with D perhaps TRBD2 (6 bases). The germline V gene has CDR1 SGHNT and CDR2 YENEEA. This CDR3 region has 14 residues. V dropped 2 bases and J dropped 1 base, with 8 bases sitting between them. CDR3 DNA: TGTGCCAGCAGCTTATCGCGGGGCCAAGAGACCCAGTACTTC. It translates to CASSLSRGQETQYF.